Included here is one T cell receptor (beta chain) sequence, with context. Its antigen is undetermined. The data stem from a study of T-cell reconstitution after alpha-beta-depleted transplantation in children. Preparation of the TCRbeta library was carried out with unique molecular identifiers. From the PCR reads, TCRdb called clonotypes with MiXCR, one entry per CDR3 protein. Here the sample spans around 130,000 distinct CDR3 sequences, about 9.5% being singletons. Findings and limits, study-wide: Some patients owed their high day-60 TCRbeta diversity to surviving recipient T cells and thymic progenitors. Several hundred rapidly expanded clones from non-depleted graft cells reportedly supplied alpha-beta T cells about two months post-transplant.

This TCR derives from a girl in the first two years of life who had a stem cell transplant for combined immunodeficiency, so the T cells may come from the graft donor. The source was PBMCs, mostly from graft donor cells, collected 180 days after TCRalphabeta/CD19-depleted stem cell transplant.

The chain's CDR3 is CASSLAFNSYNEQFF. The CDR3 DNA follows: TGCGCCAGCAGCTTGGCCTTTAACAGTTACAATGAGCAGTTCTTC. The chain joins TRBV5-1 to TRBJ2-1; no reliable D call. Trimming removed 0 bases at V and 4 bases at J, with 11 bases between. This CDR3 has 15 residues. CDR1 and CDR2 from the germline V gene are SGHRS and YFSETQ.